The clone carrying this TCR beta chain was picked up one time. Its antigen is not identified. The method was immunoSEQ multiplex PCR; TCRdb's version includes in-frame clones alone and lacks a portion of them. This sample yields fewer than 30,000 clones, of which about 70% are seen a single time; approximately 7.7% belongs to the top ten. This record belongs to a study of tissue T cells after allogeneic stem cell transplantation. Findings and limits, study-wide: TCR repertoires tracked anatomic similarity, regardless of disease or transplant status.

This material consisted of tissue from the ileum, taken at autopsy. The receptor comes from a female donor over 55 with lung cancer.

This chain's CDR3 is CASTSTSGGTGELFF. The CDR3, as DNA: TGCGCCAGCACTTCGACTAGCGGGGGCACCGGGGAGCTGTTTTTT. The chain is built from TRBV5-1 and TRBJ2-2; 12 bases agree with TRBD2. In germline, CDR1 is SGHRS, CDR2 YFSETQ. The CDR3 has 15 amino acids. The junction had 4 bases not matched to a gene; V was cut back by 6 bases and J by 4 bases.